A selection of T cell receptor beta chains follows, all from one sample in a study of blood T cell repertoires in COVID-19. Libraries were prepared by immunoSEQ multiplex PCR; TCRdb keeps only in-frame clonotypes and omits some of them. The sample gives some 60,000 clones, roughly 90% of which show up once; over 1% is in the top ten. The sample taken for sequencing was peripheral blood. These receptors were taken from a man in his sixties with acute or convalescent COVID-19. Each CDR3 is given with its conserved first and last residue. The order of the fields is J gene, D gene, V gene, CDR3 DNA, CDR3 protein. A D gene is named only where the DNA matches it firmly.

TRBJ2-5	NA	TRBV5-4	TGTGCCAGCACCACCGCCGTAGAAGAGACCCAGTACTTC	CASTTAVEETQYF
TRBJ1-2	TRBD1	TRBV5-1	TGCGCCAGCAGCCCGGGGACAGGCGGAATATATGGCTACACCTTC	CASSPGTGGIYGYTF
TRBJ1-5	NA	TRBV28	TGTGCCAGCAGTATAACAGGGAGGGCCGGGGATCAGCCCCAGCATTTT	CASSITGRAGDQPQHF
TRBJ2-1	TRBD1	TRBV4-1	TGCGCCAGCAGCCAAGATAGGGGACAGTCCCTTCCGAAGAACAATGAGCAGTTCTTC	CASSQDRGQSLPKNNEQFF
TRBJ2-7	NA	TRBV2	TGTGCCAGCATTAAGAGGACAGACCGAACAGACTACGAGCAGTACTTC	CASIKRTDRTDYEQYF
TRBJ1-1	NA	TRBV7-9	TGTGCCAGCAGCTTAGATTCCGGGATCACTGAAGCTTTCTTT	CASSLDSGITEAFF
TRBJ1-2	TRBD1	TRBV27	TGTGCCAGCAGTTTGAGACAGGGTCATGGCTACACCTTC	CASSLRQGHGYTF
TRBJ1-5	NA	TRBV2	TGTGCCAGCAGTGAAGCTCGGGCAGGGATTCAGCCCCAGCATTTT	CASSEARAGIQPQHF
TRBJ1-1	TRBD1	TRBV5-8	TGTGCCAGCAGCCCCCGGGACAGGGGGGCGAACACTGAAGCTTTCTTT	CASSPRDRGANTEAFF
TRBJ1-1	NA	TRBV12-5	TGTGCTAGTGGTTTGGTACTATTGTCTTCGAACACTGAAGCTTTCTTT	CASGLVLLSSNTEAFF
TRBJ1-1	NA	TRBV2	TGTGCCAGCAGTGAATCCGGGTGGTACACTGAAGCTTTCTTT	CASSESGWYTEAFF
TRBJ1-4	NA	TRBV9	TGTGCCAGCAGCGTAGCTGCAACTAATGAAAAACTGTTTTTT	CASSVAATNEKLFF
TRBJ1-4	TRBD1	TRBV5-1	TGCGCCAGCAGCTTCCCCCAGGGGGCCTCGAATGAAAAACTGTTTTTT	CASSFPQGASNEKLFF
TRBJ1-1	NA	TRBV4-1	TGCGCCAGCAGCCAAGCGAGGGCTGCTGGCACTGAAGCTTTCTTT	CASSQARAAGTEAFF
TRBJ2-1	TRBD1	TRBV29-1	TGCAGCGTTGCCTGGACAGGGTTAGGCAATGAGCAGTTCTTC	CSVAWTGLGNEQFF
TRBJ1-2	TRBD1	TRBV2	TGTGCCAGCACCCCACAGGGGGCTAACTATGGCTACACCTTC	CASTPQGANYGYTF
TRBJ1-1	NA	TRBV5-1	TGCGCCAGCCGGAGTGGGAACACTGAAGCTTTCTTT	CASRSGNTEAFF
TRBJ2-5	NA	TRBV5-1	TGCGCCAGCAGCCCCAGGGGCGGTTTACAGACCCAGTACTTC	CASSPRGGLQTQYF
TRBJ2-2	NA	TRBV6-1	TGTGCCAGCAGTGACAGGTCAGGGGGGTCCGGGGAGCTGTTTTTT	CASSDRSGGSGELFF